This T cell receptor beta chain stems from a study of cytomegalovirus exposure and HLA in healthy donors. PCR employed 60 Vbeta and 13 Jbeta primers. Repertoires were generated with immunoSEQ multiplex PCR, while TCRdb's copy carries only in-frame clones and drops some. The sample holds 110,000 or so clones, about 77% seen once. This CDR3 is built from 14 residues. The trim removed 8 bases at V and 2 bases at J, leaving 8 bases unmatched. Germline V gives CDR1 LNHNV, CDR2 YYDKDF (reference sequence). J is TRBJ2-7 and V is TRBV15; the match to TRBD2 covers 8 bases. Specimen: PBMCs. The clonotype was recovered from a woman aged 30 to 39 in good health and CMV-seropositive. Here the CDR3 DNA reads TGTGCCACCGCTGAGCGGGAGTCCCCCTACGAGCAGTACTTC. This sequence encodes CATAERESPYEQYF. The full variable domain, in which reference TRBV15 and TRBJ2-7 provide the parts outside the CDR3, is DAMVIQNPRYQVTQFGKPVTLSCSQTLNHNVMYWYQQKSSQAPKLLFHYYDKDFNNEADTPDNFQSRRPNTSFCFLDIRSPGLGDTAMYLCATAERESPYEQYFGPGTRLTVT.